This entry features one TCR beta chain sequence. What it binds is unknown. The PCR employed 60 Vbeta primers together with 13 Jbeta primers. Sequencing was performed with immunoSEQ multiplex PCR; in TCRdb, only in-frame clones are kept and a portion is missing. The sample consists of around 100,000 clones, 76% of them appearing once. The record originates from a study of cytomegalovirus exposure and HLA in healthy donors. Overall study results and limits: TCR association rates varied by HLA locus in a later analysis, with DRB1 highest and HLA-C lowest. From TCR beta sequences, most subjects' HLA-A and HLA-B alleles were reportedly predicted accurately.

The material sequenced was PBMCs. The source is a woman aged 60-75 years in good health and CMV-seropositive.

Written as DNA, the CDR3 is TGTGCCAGCAGTCCAGGGTACGAGCAGTACTTC. This codes for CASSPGYEQYF. The chain joins TRBV7-6 to TRBJ2-7; possible D gene TRBD1, 5 bases. Germline V gene data show CDR1 as SGHVS and CDR2 as FNYEAQ. Trimming took off 6 bases at V and 4 bases at J, with 7 bases between the two ends. CDR3 size: 11 residues. The variable domain in full, completed from reference TRBV7-6 and TRBJ2-7, reads GAGVSQSPRYKVTKRGQDVALRCDPISGHVSLYWYRQALGQGPEFLTYFNYEAQQDKSGLPNDRFSAERPEGSISTLTIQRTEQRDSAMYRCASSPGYEQYFGPGTRLTVT.